The rows below give T cell receptor beta chains drawn from one sample of a study of neurological immune-mediated disorders. TCRdb re-derived calls from the 5' RACE reads in MiXCR, one entry per CDR3 protein. The sample lists about 30,000 distinct CDR3 sequences, approximately 12% occurring once. Sequencing was carried out using PBMCs. The source is a man between 60 and 75 years old in good health. Both conserved end residues are part of each CDR3. D genes are given only for firm matches. Size is omitted from some rows. Given values are once, few, many or a class for expanded clones.

d_call	j_call	clone_size	v_call	cdr3_nt	cdr3_aa
TRBD1	TRBJ1-3	many	TRBV20-1	TGCAGTGCCGGACAGGGGGACTCTGGAAACACCATATATTTT	CSAGQGDSGNTIYF
TRBD1	TRBJ2-3	many	TRBV18	TGTGCCAGCTCACCGGGACAGGGAGGTCAAAATACGCAGTATTTT	CASSPGQGGQNTQYF
TRBD2	TRBJ2-1	many	TRBV7-8	TGTGCCAGCAGCTCTCGGGGATTAGCGGGGAGCTACAATGAGCAGTTCTTC	CASSSRGLAGSYNEQFF
NA	TRBJ2-3	many	TRBV12-3/TRBV12-4	TGTGCCAGCAGTCCCGAGCTTCCTAGCACAGATACGCAGTATTTT	CASSPELPSTDTQYF
TRBD2	TRBJ2-1	NA	TRBV5-1	TGCGCCAGCAGCTTGGTAGCGGGTGAGCACTTCTTC	CASSLVAGEHFF
NA	TRBJ2-3	many	TRBV11-2	TGTGCCAGCAGCTTAGATCAAAGCGCTCGTACGCAGTATTTT	CASSLDQSARTQYF
TRBD1	TRBJ2-1	many	TRBV7-8	TGTGCCAGCAGTGCTAGAGGGGGACAGGGTAGAAATGAGCAGTTCTTC	CASSARGGQGRNEQFF
TRBD2	TRBJ2-2	NA	TRBV29-1	TGCAGCAGCCTGACTAGCGGGCAGACCGGGGAGCTTTTTTTT	CSSLTSGQTGELFF
TRBD1	TRBJ2-7	many	TRBV27	TGTGCCAGCAGTTTATCCAGGGGGTTTTACGAGCAGTACTTC	CASSLSRGFYEQYF
NA	TRBJ1-6	many	TRBV10-3	TGTGCCATCAGTGACAGTACTCCTAATTCACCCCTCCACTTT	CAISDSTPNSPLHF
NA	TRBJ2-5	NA	TRBV18	TGTGCCAGCTCACCGCAGGGCCAGGGTCGAGAGACCCAGTACTTC	CASSPQGQGRETQYF
NA	TRBJ1-1	many	TRBV5-1	TGCGCCAGCAGCCCAGAGGGGGGGGCGAACACTGAAGCTTTCTTT	CASSPEGGANTEAFF
NA	TRBJ1-2	NA	TRBV20-1	TGCAGTGGGGAGTACCGGACGGGTGGCTACACCTTC	CSGEYRTGGYTF
NA	TRBJ1-1	NA	TRBV20-1	TGCAGTGCTCAGAAAGGGGGTGGGACTGAAGCTTTCTTT	CSAQKGGGTEAFF
NA	TRBJ2-3	many	TRBV15	TGTGCCACCAGCAGAGATGTAACGGTGGATACGCAGTATTTT	CATSRDVTVDTQYF
NA	TRBJ1-6	many	TRBV6-6	TGTGCCAGCAGTTACGGGTCTCAGAATTCACCCCTCCACTTT	CASSYGSQNSPLHF
NA	TRBJ1-1	NA	TRBV7-2	TGTGCCAGCAGCTTCGGACAGTCAAACACTGAAGCTTTCTTT	CASSFGQSNTEAFF
TRBD1	TRBJ1-1	many	TRBV7-9	TGTGCCAGCAGCTTCTCCACAGGGGGGCCTGAAGCTTTCTTT	CASSFSTGGPEAFF
NA	TRBJ1-5	many	TRBV11-2	TGTGCCAGCAGCTTGGGGACCCTTATAGCCAATCAGCCCCAGCATTTT	CASSLGTLIANQPQHF
NA	TRBJ1-1	medium-sized	TRBV7-2	TGTGCCAGCAGCCGAACCCGGGGAAACACTGAAGCTTTCTTT	CASSRTRGNTEAFF
NA	TRBJ1-2	many	TRBV5-5	TGTGCCAGCAGCTTGTCCCAGTCCTATGGCTACACCTTC	CASSLSQSYGYTF
TRBD1	TRBJ1-1	many	TRBV5-1	TGCGCCAGCAGCCCGGGAAGACAGGGGGCCACTGAAGCTTTCTTT	CASSPGRQGATEAFF
NA	TRBJ1-1	NA	TRBV28	TGTGCCAGCGAGTTTGGGGACATCGGGAGGACTGAAGCTTTCTTT	CASEFGDIGRTEAFF
NA	TRBJ2-2	many	TRBV10-3	TGTGCCATTGAGGCGGACACCGGGGAGCTGTTTTTT	CAIEADTGELFF
NA	TRBJ2-1	many	TRBV7-2	TGTGCCAGCAGCTCCAGCTCACTAGCAGCTGAGCAGTTCTTC	CASSSSSLAAEQFF
TRBD2	TRBJ2-1	many	TRBV12-3/TRBV12-4	TGTGCCAGCAGTACGGGTCCCGGGACTAGCGGGAGCTCCTACAATGAGCAGTTCTTC	CASSTGPGTSGSSYNEQFF
NA	TRBJ1-4	many	TRBV9	TGTGCCAGCAGCGTAGGGGGACGGAGAAATGAAAAACTGTTTTTT	CASSVGGRRNEKLFF
NA	TRBJ2-7	few	TRBV28	TGTGCCAGCAGTTCGGGACCGTCTGAGCAGTACTTC	CASSSGPSEQYF
TRBD1	TRBJ2-7	many	TRBV5-1	TGCGCCAGCAGCGGGACAGGGCCCAACTACGAGCAGTACTTC	CASSGTGPNYEQYF
NA	TRBJ2-2	many	TRBV27	TGTGCCAGCAGTTTTTTTCAGCCCTACACCGGGGAGCTGTTTTTT	CASSFFQPYTGELFF
TRBD2	TRBJ2-1	many	TRBV20-1	TGCAGTGCCCTAGCGGGAGCGGGATCCTACAATGAGCAGTTCTTC	CSALAGAGSYNEQFF
TRBD2	TRBJ2-2	NA	TRBV6-5	TGTGCCAGCAGTTACTCCGGGTGGAGCGGGGGGATGAACACCGGGGAGCTGTTTTTT	CASSYSGWSGGMNTGELFF
NA	TRBJ1-2	few	TRBV3-1	TGTGCCAGCAGCCAAAACAGGCTACCCTATGGCTACACCTTC	CASSQNRLPYGYTF
NA	TRBJ1-4	NA	TRBV4-3	TGCGCCAGCAGCCAAGATCTATGGGGAGCGAATGAAAAACTGTTTTTT	CASSQDLWGANEKLFF
TRBD1	TRBJ1-1	many	TRBV3-1	TGTGCCAGCAGCCTAAACCCGACAGGGTTGAACACTGAAGCTTTCTTT	CASSLNPTGLNTEAFF
TRBD1	TRBJ2-6	many	TRBV28	TGTGCCAGCAGCTTGGACAGGGCAGGGGCCAACGTCCTGACTTTC	CASSLDRAGANVLTF
TRBD1	TRBJ2-7	many	TRBV15	TGTGCCACCAGCAGGGACAGGTCCTCCTACGAGCAGTACTTC	CATSRDRSSYEQYF
TRBD2	TRBJ2-1	many	TRBV20-1	TGCAGTGCCCAACAGCGGGAGCTTGATGAGCAGTTCTTC	CSAQQRELDEQFF
NA	TRBJ2-2	many	TRBV20-1	TGCAGTGCCAGAGGACCGAGTGACACCGGGGAGCTGTTTTTT	CSARGPSDTGELFF
NA	TRBJ2-3	many	TRBV20-1	TGCAGTGCTAGGGGGTTCGCAGATACGCAGTATTTT	CSARGFADTQYF
TRBD1	TRBJ2-5	many	TRBV9	TGTGCCAGCAGCGGGGGACAGGGGCTGGGGCAAGAGACCCAGTACTTC	CASSGGQGLGQETQYF
TRBD1	TRBJ2-3	many	TRBV28	TGTGCCAGCAGTTTAATTACAGGGGCCTATACTGGAGGTAGGGATACGCAGTATTTT	CASSLITGAYTGGRDTQYF
TRBD2	TRBJ2-7	many	TRBV12-3/TRBV12-4	TGTGCCAGCAGCCCCTATAGCGGGAGGGCCTACGAGCAGTACTTC	CASSPYSGRAYEQYF
NA	TRBJ2-5	many	TRBV24-1	TGTGCCACCAGTGACGTGGGACGGCCGCAAGAGACCCAGTACTTC	CATSDVGRPQETQYF
TRBD2	TRBJ2-7	few	TRBV18	TGTGCCAGCTCACCAAATCTAGCGGACGAGCAGTACTTC	CASSPNLADEQYF
NA	TRBJ2-5	many	TRBV20-1	TGCAGTGCCCCGGACGATACTTCGGAGACCCAGTACTTC	CSAPDDTSETQYF
NA	TRBJ2-5	many	TRBV4-3	TGCGCCAGCAGCCAGGACCTGATAGAGACCCAGTACTTC	CASSQDLIETQYF
NA	TRBJ2-5	NA	TRBV7-2	TGTGCCATCAGGGTGCGGGGTCATGAGACCCAGTACTTC	CAIRVRGHETQYF
NA	TRBJ2-7	many	TRBV6-2/TRBV6-3	TGTGCCAGCAGTTACCGGAGGGGGAGCTCCTACGAGCAGTACTTC	CASSYRRGSSYEQYF
NA	TRBJ2-7	many	TRBV4-1	TGCGCCAGCAGCCAAGATAGTCTGGATTATGGCGAGCAGTACTTC	CASSQDSLDYGEQYF
NA	TRBJ1-1	many	TRBV7-9	TGTGCCAGCAGCTTAGGGGGAACAAACACTGAAGCTTTCTTT	CASSLGGTNTEAFF
NA	TRBJ1-2	many	TRBV12-3/TRBV12-4	TGTGCCAGCAGTTTGGCGCAGGGCGTTGGCTACACCTTC	CASSLAQGVGYTF